These 19 T cell receptor beta chains were sequenced from one sample in a study of CD8+ T cells in alopecia areata. cDNA prepared by RNA extraction and subsequent reverse transcription served as the template for sequencing. Assay used: immunoSEQ multiplex PCR; TCRdb lists only in-frame clones, some missing. The table includes some 31,000 clones, 70% to 80% detected once. The sequenced sample was NKG2D-low CD8+ T cells sorted from blood. These receptors were collected from a human donor with alopecia areata.

Sample share makes this clone medium-sized. The V and J genes are TRBV19 and TRBJ2-2; D remains unclear. CDR3 length: 14 amino acids. Germline V CDR1 and CDR2: LNHDA, SQIVND (reference sequence). With 1 base removed from V and 5 bases from J, the gap between germline ends came to 8 bases. This chain's CDR3 is CASSIGLGTGELFF. CDR3 nucleotides: TGTGCCAGTAGTATAGGACTGGGAACCGGGGAGCTGTTTTTT.

The chain links TRBV4-1 to TRBJ2-1, with D unclear. Trimming took off 0 bases at V and 8 bases at J, with 11 bases between the two ends. Germline CDR1 reads MGHRA; CDR2 reads YSYEKL. This CDR3 comprises 14 residues. The CDR3 DNA sequence: TGCGCCAGCAGCCAAGATTCCCCTGGCGATGAGCAGTTCTTC. It translates to CASSQDSPGDEQFF.

The genes are TRBV27 and TRBJ2-7; 9 nucleotides align to TRBD1. Germline CDR1 and CDR2: MNHEY and SMNVEV (reference sequence). CDR3 length equals 15 residues. V shed 5 bases, J shed 3 bases, and the junction held 8 bases outside the gene matches. The CDR3 nucleotides are TGTGCCAGCAGTCCTACCGGGACAGGGTTCTACGAGCAGTACTTC. It translates to CASSPTGTGFYEQYF.

The rearrangement links TRBV4-2 to TRBJ2-5, with 9 bases that match TRBD2. The CDR3 totals 15 residues. The V gene end was trimmed by 6 bases and the J gene end by 5 bases; junction bases not matched to a gene: 10. Germline loops: CDR1 LGHNA, CDR2 YNFKEQ. The CDR3 here is CASSSLAGEAETQYF. Written as DNA, the CDR3 is TGTGCCAGCAGTTCCTTAGCGGGGGAGGCGGAGACCCAGTACTTC.

The chain combines TRBV7-9 with TRBJ2-7; D is unresolved. The germline gives CDR1 SEHNR, CDR2 FQNEAQ (reference sequence). The CDR3 length is 12 residues. Deletions cut 6 bases from V and 7 bases from J, with 13 bases between. CDR3 sequence (DNA): TGTGCCAGCAGTTCCACCCCCCCAGAGCAGTACTTC. The encoded protein is CASSSTPPEQYF. Combining the CDR3 with reference TRBV7-9 and TRBJ2-7 gives the whole variable domain DTGVSQNPRHKITKRGQNVTFRCDPISEHNRLYWYRQTLGQGPEFLTYFQNEAQLEKSRLLSDRFSAERPKGSFSTLEIQRTEQGDSAMYLCASSSTPPEQYFGPGTRLTVT.

V is TRBV4-1 and J is TRBJ2-7, with 8 bases fitting TRBD1. The germline V gene encodes CDR1 MGHRA and CDR2 YSYEKL. This CDR3 has 15 amino acids. V dropped 1 base and J dropped 1; count of bases not matched to a gene: 3. CDR3 in DNA: TGCGCCAGCAGCCAAGTCCAGGGGGCTTCCTACGAGCAGTACTTC. It translates to CASSQVQGASYEQYF.

The J gene is TRBJ1-1, the V gene TRBV20-1, with D uncertain. Trimming took 3 bases from V and 0 from J, leaving 2 bases between them. CDR3 length: 11 amino acids. Looked up from germline, CDR1 is DFQATT and CDR2 is SNEGSKA (reference sequence). CDR3 sequence: CSARVNTEAFF. In DNA, the CDR3 is TGCAGTGCTAGGGTGAACACTGAAGCTTTCTTT.

The chain carries TRBV5-1 and TRBJ2-2; tentative D call: TRBD2 (5 bases). This CDR3 contains 14 residues. The germline V and J ends were trimmed by 2 bases and 4 bases, with 9 bases remaining between them. Per germline, CDR1 SGHRS and CDR2 YFSETQ. The CDR3 region is CASSFPAATGELFF. The DNA for the CDR3 is TGCGCCAGCAGCTTTCCAGCGGCCACCGGGGAGCTGTTTTTT.

The rearrangement joins TRBV2 to TRBJ2-1; D might be TRBD1 (6 bases). The CDR3 is made up of 15 amino acids. Germline loops: CDR1 SNHLY, CDR2 FYNNEI. The V end was cut by 1 base, the J end by 9 bases, with 16 bases between. The CDR3 coding sequence is TGTGCCAGCAGTGAAGGGACAGCTACCTACGGTGAGCAGTTCTTC. This codes for CASSEGTATYGEQFF.

This rearrangement joins TRBV30 to TRBJ2-2, with unresolved D. The germline gives CDR1 GTSNPN, CDR2 SVGIG (reference sequence). This CDR3 region has 16 residues. Trimming shortened V by 4 bases and J by 0 bases, and 15 bases separated the two germline ends. CDR3 region: CAWNFWQETNTGELFF. CDR3 nucleotides: TGTGCCTGGAACTTCTGGCAGGAGACGAACACCGGGGAGCTGTTTTTT. Based on the CDR3 plus reference TRBV30 and TRBJ2-2, the full variable domain is SQTIHQWPATLVQPVGSPLSLECTVEGTSNPNLYWYRQAAGRGLQLLFYSVGIGQISSEVPQNLSASRPQDRQFILSSKKLLLSDSGFYLCAWNFWQETNTGELFFGEGSRLTVL.

The chain is built from TRBV6-4 and TRBJ2-3, with TRBD2 identical over 13 bases. Germline V CDR1 and CDR2: MRHNA, SNTAGT. The trim removed 6 bases at V and 4 bases at J, leaving 7 bases unmatched. This CDR3 region has 16 residues. For the CDR3, the DNA is TGTGCCAGCAGCGAAATAACTAGCGGGGGGGCAGATACGCAGTATTTT. Protein sequence: CASSEITSGGADTQYF.

By proportion, this clone is medium-sized (0.01 to 0.1%). The chain has TRBV6-4 and TRBJ2-1; TRBD1 is a possible D gene (6 bases). Deletions cut 5 bases from V and 7 bases from J, with 15 bases between. Germline V lookup: CDR1 MRHNA, CDR2 SNTAGT. The CDR3 length is 14 residues. The CDR3 DNA reads TGTGCCAGCAGTCGGGACACCTCAGGGAATGAGCAGTTCTTC. Translation: CASSRDTSGNEQFF.

The rearrangement joins TRBV2 to TRBJ2-5; 7 bases align to TRBD2. CDR3 size: 17 residues. V gave up 7 bases and J gave up 0 bases; unmatched junction bases: 14. The germline gives CDR1 SNHLY, CDR2 FYNNEI. CDR3 sequence: CASTQRLPGGNQETQYF. The CDR3 DNA follows: TGTGCCAGCACCCAAAGGCTCCCGGGAGGTAACCAAGAGACCCAGTACTTC.

The chain has TRBV2 and TRBJ2-2; no firm D call. Germline V gives CDR1 SNHLY, CDR2 FYNNEI. With 4 bases removed from V and 2 bases from J, the gap between germline ends came to 5 bases. This CDR3 is 13 amino acids long. This CDR3 reads CASSAVNTGELFF. In DNA form, the CDR3 reads TGTGCCAGCAGTGCAGTCAACACCGGGGAGCTGTTTTTT.

The CDR3 DNA reads as TGCGCCAGCAGCCACTCACTCGGCGCCCACAGAGTGTACGAGCAGTACTTC. It codes for CASSHSLGAHRVYEQYF. The rearrangement uses TRBV4-1 and TRBJ2-7, with no clear D. V was trimmed by 3 bases and J by 4 bases, leaving 22 bases between them. The CDR3 sequence is 17 residues long. Germline V gene lookup returns CDR1 MGHRA and CDR2 YSYEKL.

The V gene is TRBV7-9, the J gene TRBJ2-1; D gene uncertain. Germline loops: CDR1 SEHNR, CDR2 FQNEAQ (reference sequence). CDR3 length: 14 amino acids. The V end lost 5 bases, the J end lost 5 bases, and 13 bases lay between the germline ends. CDR3: CASSPNLVNNEQFF. Here the CDR3 DNA reads TGTGCCAGCAGCCCAAACCTAGTTAACAATGAGCAGTTCTTC.

This rearrangement joins TRBV27 to TRBJ2-7, with D unclear. V was trimmed by 4 bases and J by 4 bases, leaving 5 bases between them. The CDR3 spans 11 residues. The germline gives CDR1 MNHEY, CDR2 SMNVEV (reference sequence). CDR3 residues: CASSSVYEQYF. CDR3 in DNA: TGTGCCAGCAGTTCCGTTTACGAGCAGTACTTC.

The chain has TRBV2 and TRBJ1-6; D ambiguous. V was clipped by 3 bases and J by 6 bases, with 15 bases between them. In germline, CDR1 is SNHLY, CDR2 FYNNEI. The CDR3 is 16 amino acids. The DNA for the CDR3 is TGTGCCAGCAGTGATATCTGGGTCAGCATTAATTCACCCCTCCACTTT. Amino acids: CASSDIWVSINSPLHF.

The rearrangement uses TRBV6-1 and TRBJ2-1; weak D call: TRBD1 (5 bases). Per the germline V gene, CDR1 is MNHNS and CDR2 is SASEGT. V shed 3 bases and J shed 7 bases, with 19 bases lying between them. This CDR3 has 16 residues. The CDR3 DNA is TGTGCCAGCAGTGAGGATTCAGGGTTCCCGGGTAATGAGCAGTTCTTC. It is translated as CASSEDSGFPGNEQFF.